The present T cell receptor (beta chain) was sequenced within a study of T cell repertoires in cytomegalovirus infection. The germline CDR1 and CDR2 sequences are MDHEN and SYDVKM. This CDR3 is 13 amino acids long. V was cut by 2 bases and J by 5 bases, with 7 bases left in between. TCRdb reprocessed the reads with MiXCR, giving one entry per CDR3 protein. The sample gives 680,000 or so distinct CDR3 sequences, 35% to 40% of which show up once; 2.5% to 3.5% is in the top ten. Sequenced material: PBMCs. This TCR was recovered from a human donor in good health (CMV status not recorded). Some clones in this sample may be carry-over from other donors' samples. The genes are TRBV28 and TRBJ1-5, with D maybe TRBD1 (5 bases). CDR3 DNA sequence: TGTGCCAGCAGTTTACTGGGGCATCAGCCCCAGCATTTT. Translation: CASSLLGHQPQHF. The full variable domain, completed using reference TRBV28 and TRBJ1-5, is DVKVTQSSRYLVKRTGEKVFLECVQDMDHENMFWYRQDPGLGLRLIYFSYDVKMKEKGDIPEGYSVSREKKERFSLILESASTNQTSMYLCASSLLGHQPQHFGDGTRLSIL.